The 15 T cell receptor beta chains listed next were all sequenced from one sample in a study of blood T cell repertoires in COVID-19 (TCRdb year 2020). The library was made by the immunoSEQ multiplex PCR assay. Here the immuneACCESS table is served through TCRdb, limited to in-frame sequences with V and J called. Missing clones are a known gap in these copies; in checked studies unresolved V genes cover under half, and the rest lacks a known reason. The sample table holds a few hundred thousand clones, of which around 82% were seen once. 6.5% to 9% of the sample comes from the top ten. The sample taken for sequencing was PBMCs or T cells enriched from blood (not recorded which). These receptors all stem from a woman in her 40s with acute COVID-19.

The CDR3 sequence is CSVEPSGSIGEQFF. The CDR3 coding sequence is TGCAGCGTAGAGCCTAGCGGGAGTATTGGTGAGCAGTTCTTC. The rearrangement links TRBV29-1 to TRBJ2-1; 10 positions match TRBD2. The CDR3 has 14 amino acids. V lost 6 bases and J lost 9; bases outside the gene matches: 11. Germline CDR1 and CDR2: SQVTM and ANQGSEA.

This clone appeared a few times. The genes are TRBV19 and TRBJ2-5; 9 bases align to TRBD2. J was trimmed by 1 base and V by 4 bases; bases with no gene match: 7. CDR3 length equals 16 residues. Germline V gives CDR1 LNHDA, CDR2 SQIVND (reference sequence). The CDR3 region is CASSTRNSGGQETQYF. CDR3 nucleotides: TGTGCCAGTAGTACCCGAAATAGCGGGGGCCAAGAGACCCAGTACTTC. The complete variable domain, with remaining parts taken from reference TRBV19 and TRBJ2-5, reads DGGITQSPKYLFRKEGQNVTLSCEQNLNHDAMYWYRQDPGQGLRLIYYSQIVNDFQKGDIAEGYSVSREKKESFPLTVTSAQKNPTAFYLCASSTRNSGGQETQYFGPGTRLLVL.

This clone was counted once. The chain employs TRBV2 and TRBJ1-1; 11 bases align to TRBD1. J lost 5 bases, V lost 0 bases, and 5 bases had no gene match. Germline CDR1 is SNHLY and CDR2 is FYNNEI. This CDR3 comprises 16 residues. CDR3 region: CASSEAPRDRGTEAFF. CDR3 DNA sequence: TGTGCCAGCAGTGAAGCGCCTAGGGACAGGGGGACTGAAGCTTTCTTT.

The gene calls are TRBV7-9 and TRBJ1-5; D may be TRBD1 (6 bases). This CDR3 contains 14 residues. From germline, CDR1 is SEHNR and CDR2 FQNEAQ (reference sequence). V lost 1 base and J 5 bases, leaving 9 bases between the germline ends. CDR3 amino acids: CASSLGGLYQPQHF. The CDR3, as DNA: TGTGCCAGCAGCTTAGGGGGGCTCTATCAGCCCCAGCATTTT.

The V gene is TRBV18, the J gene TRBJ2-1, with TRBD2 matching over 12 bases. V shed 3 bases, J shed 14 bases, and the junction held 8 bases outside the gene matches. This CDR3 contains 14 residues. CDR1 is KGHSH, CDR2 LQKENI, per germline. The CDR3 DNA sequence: TGTGCCAGCTCACCCGTAAGGACTAGCGGGGCTGAGTTCTTC. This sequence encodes CASSPVRTSGAEFF.

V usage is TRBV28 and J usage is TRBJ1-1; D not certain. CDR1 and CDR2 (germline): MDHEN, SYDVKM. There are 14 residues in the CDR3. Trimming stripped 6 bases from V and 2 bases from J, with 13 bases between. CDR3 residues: CASSPDILNTEAFF. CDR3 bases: TGTGCCAGCAGCCCAGACATTCTTAACACTGAAGCTTTCTTT.

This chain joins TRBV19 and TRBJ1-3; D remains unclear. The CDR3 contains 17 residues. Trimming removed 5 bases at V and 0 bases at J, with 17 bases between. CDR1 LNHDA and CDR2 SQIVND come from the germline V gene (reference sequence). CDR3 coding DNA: TGTGCCAGTAGTGTCGGGATCAGCCCTCTCTCTGGAAACACCATATATTTT. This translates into CASSVGISPLSGNTIYF.

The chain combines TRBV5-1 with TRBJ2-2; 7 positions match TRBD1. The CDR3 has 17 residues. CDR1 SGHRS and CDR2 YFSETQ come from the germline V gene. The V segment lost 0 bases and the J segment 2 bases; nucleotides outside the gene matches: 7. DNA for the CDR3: TGCGCCAGCAGCTTGGTGGGTGCAGGGGGAAACACCGGGGAGCTGTTTTTT. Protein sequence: CASSLVGAGGNTGELFF.

For the CDR3, the DNA is TGTGCCAGTACAGGTTCTGGAAACACCATATATTTT. Protein sequence: CASTGSGNTIYF. The chain links TRBV6-5 to TRBJ1-3; TRBD1 is a possible D gene (5 bases). The V end was cut by 9 bases, the J end by 1 base, with 7 bases between. CDR3 size: 12 residues. The germline V gene encodes CDR1 MNHEY and CDR2 SVGAGI.

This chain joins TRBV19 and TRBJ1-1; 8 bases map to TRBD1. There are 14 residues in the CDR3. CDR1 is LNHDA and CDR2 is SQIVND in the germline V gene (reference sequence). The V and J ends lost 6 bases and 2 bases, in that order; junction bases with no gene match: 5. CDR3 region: CASRMDRVNTEAFF. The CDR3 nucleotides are TGTGCCAGTAGGATGGACAGGGTAAACACTGAAGCTTTCTTT.

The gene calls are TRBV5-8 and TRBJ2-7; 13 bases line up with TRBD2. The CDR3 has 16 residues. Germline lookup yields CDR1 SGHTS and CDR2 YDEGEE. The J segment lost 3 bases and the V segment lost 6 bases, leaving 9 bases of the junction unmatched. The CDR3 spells CASTLGWTSGSYEQYF. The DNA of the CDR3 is TGTGCCAGCACGCTAGGTTGGACTAGCGGGAGCTACGAGCAGTACTTC.

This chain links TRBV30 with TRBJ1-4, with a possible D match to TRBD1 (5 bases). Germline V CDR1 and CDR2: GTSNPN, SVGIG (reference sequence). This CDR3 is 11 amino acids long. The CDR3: CAGGEGEKLFF. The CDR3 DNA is TGTGCGGGGGGGGAGGGTGAAAAACTGTTTTTT.

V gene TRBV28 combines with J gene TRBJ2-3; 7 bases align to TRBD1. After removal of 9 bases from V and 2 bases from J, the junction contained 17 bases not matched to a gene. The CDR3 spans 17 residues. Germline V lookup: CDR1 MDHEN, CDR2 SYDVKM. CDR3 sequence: CASDSSLSGQFTDTQYF. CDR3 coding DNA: TGTGCCAGTGACTCATCCCTTTCGGGACAGTTCACAGATACGCAGTATTTT.

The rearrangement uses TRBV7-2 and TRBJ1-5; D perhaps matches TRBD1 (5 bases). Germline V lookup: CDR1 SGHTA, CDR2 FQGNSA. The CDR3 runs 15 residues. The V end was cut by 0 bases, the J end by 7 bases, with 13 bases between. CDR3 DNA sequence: TGTGCCAGCAGCTTAGCCGGGACCGGGGGGCAGCCCCAGCATTTT. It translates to CASSLAGTGGQPQHF.

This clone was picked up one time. Here the CDR3 DNA reads TGTGCCAGCAGCCTCGGCCAGGAGGCTTCACCCCTCCACTTT. This translates into CASSLGQEASPLHF. The chain is built from TRBV5-4 and TRBJ1-6; D unresolved. Per the germline V gene, CDR1 is SGHNT and CDR2 is YYREEE (reference sequence). CDR3 length: 14 amino acids. Trimming removed 4 bases at V and 9 bases at J, with 14 bases between.